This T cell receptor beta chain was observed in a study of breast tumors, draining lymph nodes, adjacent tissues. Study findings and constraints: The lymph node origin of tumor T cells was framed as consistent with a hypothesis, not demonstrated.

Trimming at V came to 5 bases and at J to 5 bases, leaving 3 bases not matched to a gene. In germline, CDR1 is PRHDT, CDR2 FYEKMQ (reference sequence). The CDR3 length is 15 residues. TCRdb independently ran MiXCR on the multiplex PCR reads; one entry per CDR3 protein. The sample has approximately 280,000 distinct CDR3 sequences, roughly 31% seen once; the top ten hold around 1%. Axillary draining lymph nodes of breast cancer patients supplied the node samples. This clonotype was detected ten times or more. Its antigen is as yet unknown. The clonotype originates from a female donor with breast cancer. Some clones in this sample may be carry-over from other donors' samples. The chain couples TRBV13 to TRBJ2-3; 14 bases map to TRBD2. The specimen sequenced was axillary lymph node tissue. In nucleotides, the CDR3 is TGTGCCAGCAGCCCCGGGACTAGCGGGAGAGATACGCAGTATTTT. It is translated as CASSPGTSGRDTQYF.